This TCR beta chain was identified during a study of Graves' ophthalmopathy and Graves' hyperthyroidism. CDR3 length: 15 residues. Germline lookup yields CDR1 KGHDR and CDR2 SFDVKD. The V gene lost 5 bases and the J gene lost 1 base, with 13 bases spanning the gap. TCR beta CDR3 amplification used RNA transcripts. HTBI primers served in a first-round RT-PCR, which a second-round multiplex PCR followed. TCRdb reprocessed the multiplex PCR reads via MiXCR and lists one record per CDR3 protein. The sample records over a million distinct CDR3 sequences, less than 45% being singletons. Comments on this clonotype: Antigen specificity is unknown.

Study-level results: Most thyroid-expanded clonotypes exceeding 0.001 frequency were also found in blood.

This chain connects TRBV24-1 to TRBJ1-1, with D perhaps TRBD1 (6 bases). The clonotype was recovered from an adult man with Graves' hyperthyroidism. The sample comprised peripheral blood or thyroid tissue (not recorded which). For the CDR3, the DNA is TGTGCCACCAGTGGCGGGGGGGCAGGGAACACTGAAGCTTTCTTT. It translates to CATSGGGAGNTEAFF.